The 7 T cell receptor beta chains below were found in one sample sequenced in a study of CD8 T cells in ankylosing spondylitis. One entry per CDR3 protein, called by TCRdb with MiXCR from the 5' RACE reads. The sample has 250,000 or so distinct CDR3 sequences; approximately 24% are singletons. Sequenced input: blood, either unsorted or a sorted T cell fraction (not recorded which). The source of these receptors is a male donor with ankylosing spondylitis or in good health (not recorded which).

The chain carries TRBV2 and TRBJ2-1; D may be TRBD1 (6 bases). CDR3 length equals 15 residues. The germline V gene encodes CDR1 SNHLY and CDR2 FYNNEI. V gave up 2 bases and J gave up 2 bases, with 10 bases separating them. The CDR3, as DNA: TGTGCCAGCAGTGAACGTCAGGGGCCCTACAATGAGCAGTTCTTC. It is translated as CASSERQGPYNEQFF.

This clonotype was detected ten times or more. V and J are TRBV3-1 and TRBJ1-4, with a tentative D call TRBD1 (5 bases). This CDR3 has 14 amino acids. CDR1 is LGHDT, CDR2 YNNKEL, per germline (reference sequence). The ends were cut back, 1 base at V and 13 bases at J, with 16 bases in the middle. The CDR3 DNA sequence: TGTGCCAGCAGCCAAGGTTCGTTTCCGGGGGGACTGTTTTTT. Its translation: CASSQGSFPGGLFF.

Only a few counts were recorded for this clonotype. The CDR3 bases are TGTGCCATCAGTGAAGGGACGGCGAACACCGGGGAGCTGTTTTTT. It codes for CAISEGTANTGELFF. V is TRBV10-3 and J is TRBJ2-2; TRBD1 or TRBD2 may be the D gene (5 bases each). CDR3 length: 15 residues. With 3 bases removed from V and 0 bases from J, the gap between germline ends came to 8 bases. Per the germline V gene, CDR1 is ENHRY and CDR2 is SYGVKD.

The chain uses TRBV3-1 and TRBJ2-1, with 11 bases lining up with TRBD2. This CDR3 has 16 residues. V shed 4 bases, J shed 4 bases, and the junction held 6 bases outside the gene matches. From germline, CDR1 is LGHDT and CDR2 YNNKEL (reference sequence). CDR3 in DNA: TGTGCCAGCAGCCCTTCCCTAGCGGGGGGATACAATGAGCAGTTCTTC. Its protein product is CASSPSLAGGYNEQFF.

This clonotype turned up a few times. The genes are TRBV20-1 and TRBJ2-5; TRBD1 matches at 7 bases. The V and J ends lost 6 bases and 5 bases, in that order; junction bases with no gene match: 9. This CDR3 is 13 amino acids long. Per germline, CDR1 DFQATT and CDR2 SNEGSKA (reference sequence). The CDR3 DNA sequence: TGCAGTGCCGGACAGGCCGGCCGTGAGACCCAGTACTTC. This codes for CSAGQAGRETQYF.

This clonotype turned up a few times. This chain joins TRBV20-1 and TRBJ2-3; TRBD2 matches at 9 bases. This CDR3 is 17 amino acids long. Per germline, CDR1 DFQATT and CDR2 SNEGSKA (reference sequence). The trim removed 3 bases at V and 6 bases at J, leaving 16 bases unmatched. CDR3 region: CSARGASAGGPGDTQYF. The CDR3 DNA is TGCAGTGCTAGGGGAGCTTCGGCGGGGGGGCCGGGTGATACGCAGTATTTT.

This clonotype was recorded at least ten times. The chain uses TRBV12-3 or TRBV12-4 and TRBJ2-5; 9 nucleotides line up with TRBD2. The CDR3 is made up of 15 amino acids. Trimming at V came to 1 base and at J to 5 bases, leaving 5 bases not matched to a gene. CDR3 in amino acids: CASSLDSGGGETQYF. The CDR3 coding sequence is TGTGCCAGCAGTTTAGATAGCGGGGGCGGGGAGACCCAGTACTTC.